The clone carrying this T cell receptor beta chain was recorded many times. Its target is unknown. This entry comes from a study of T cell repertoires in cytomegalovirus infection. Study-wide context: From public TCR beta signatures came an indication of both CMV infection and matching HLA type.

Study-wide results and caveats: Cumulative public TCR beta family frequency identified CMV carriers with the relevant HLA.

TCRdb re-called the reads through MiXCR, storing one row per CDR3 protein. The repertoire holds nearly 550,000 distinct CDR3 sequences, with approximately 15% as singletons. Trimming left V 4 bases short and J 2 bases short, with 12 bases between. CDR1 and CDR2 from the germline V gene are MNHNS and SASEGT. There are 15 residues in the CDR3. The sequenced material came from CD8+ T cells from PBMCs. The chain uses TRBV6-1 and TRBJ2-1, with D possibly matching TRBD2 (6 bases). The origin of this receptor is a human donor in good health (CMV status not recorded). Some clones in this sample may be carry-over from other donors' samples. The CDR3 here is CASSGTPGAYNEQFF. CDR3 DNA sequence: TGTGCCAGCAGTGGGACCCCGGGGGCCTACAATGAGCAGTTCTTC.